The 2 T cell receptor beta chains given below trace back to one sample, sequenced in a study of blood T cell repertoires in COVID-19. Produced via immunoSEQ multiplex PCR; TCRdb's table is partial and in-frame only. The table has roughly 70,000 clones, around 75% seen once; the top ten hold more than 20%. The specimen was peripheral blood. These receptors came from a man between 65 and 79 years old with acute or convalescent COVID-19.

The gene calls are TRBV18 and TRBJ2-1; TRBD1 might be the D (7 bases). The CDR3 totals 16 residues. Germline V gene data show CDR1 as KGHSH and CDR2 as LQKENI. The ends were cut back, 0 bases at V and 4 bases at J, with 13 bases in the middle. CDR3 sequence: CASSPPEGQLYNEQFF. The CDR3 DNA reads as TGTGCCAGCTCACCACCGGAGGGACAGTTGTACAATGAGCAGTTCTTC.

The V call is TRBV19, the J call TRBJ2-1; maybe TRBD1 (6 bases). This CDR3 is built from 13 residues. Between the trimmed V and J ends, which lost 8 bases and 2 bases, there was a span of 10 bases. Germline V gene sequence: CDR1 LNHDA, CDR2 SQIVND (reference sequence). In nucleotides, the CDR3 is TGTGCCAGTCGACAGGTCCCCTACAATGAGCAGTTCTTC. It translates to CASRQVPYNEQFF.